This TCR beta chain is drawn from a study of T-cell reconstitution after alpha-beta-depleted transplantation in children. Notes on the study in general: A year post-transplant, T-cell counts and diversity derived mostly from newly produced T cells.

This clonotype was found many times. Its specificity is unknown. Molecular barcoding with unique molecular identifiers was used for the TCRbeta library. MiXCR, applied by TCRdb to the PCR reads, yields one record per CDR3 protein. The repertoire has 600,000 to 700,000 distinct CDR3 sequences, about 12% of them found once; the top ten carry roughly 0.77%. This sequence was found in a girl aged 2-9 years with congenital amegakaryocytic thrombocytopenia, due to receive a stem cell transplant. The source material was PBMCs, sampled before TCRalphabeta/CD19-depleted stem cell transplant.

The CDR3, as DNA: TGTGCCAGCAGCTTGGGTCCTAGCGGGAGTGGTGAGCAGTTCTTC. Its protein product is CASSLGPSGSGEQFF. This chain joins TRBV5-4 and TRBJ2-1; 10 bases line up with TRBD2. This CDR3 has 15 amino acids. The J segment lost 9 bases and the V segment lost 0 bases, leaving 6 bases of the junction unmatched. Germline V CDR1 and CDR2: SGHNT, YYREEE (reference sequence).